This TCR beta chain was recorded in a study of blood T cell repertoires in COVID-19. Assay: immunoSEQ multiplex PCR; the TCRdb copy retains only in-frame clones and omits some. This sample has under 350,000 clones, with 75% to 90% found just once. CDR1 and CDR2 from the germline V gene are KGHDR and SFDVKD. J was trimmed by 3 bases and V by 5 bases; bases with no gene match: 8. The CDR3 has 16 residues. V usage is TRBV24-1 and J usage is TRBJ2-1; 8 bases map to TRBD1. The sequence was collected from a woman in her thirties or forties who had recovered from COVID-19. Material: PBMCs or T cells enriched from blood (not recorded which). The CDR3 spells CATSAVQGVSYNEQFF. The CDR3 DNA follows: TGTGCCACCAGTGCCGTACAGGGGGTAAGCTACAATGAGCAGTTCTTC.